Presented here are 24 T cell receptor beta chains from one specimen sequenced in a study of T cell repertoires in aging, cancer and after chemotherapy. Peripheral blood genomic DNA, not sorted cells or RNA, was the template. A mixed TRB-A/B primer pool amplified rearranged TRB by multiplex touch-down PCR. From the multiplex PCR reads, TCRdb called clonotypes with MiXCR, one entry per CDR3 protein. Of some 20,000 distinct CDR3 sequences in the sample, around 38% were seen once. The sample comprised blood. The receptors come from a human donor with a solid tumor.

This clonotype was detected only a few times. The rearrangement uses TRBV6-6 and TRBJ1-4; D gene ambiguous. CDR1 MNHNY and CDR2 SVGAGI come from the germline V gene (reference sequence). With 5 bases removed from V and 8 bases from J, the gap between germline ends came to 9 bases. The CDR3 runs to 12 residues. This CDR3 is CASSEAPEKLFF. CDR3 in DNA: TGTGCCAGCAGTGAAGCCCCCGAAAAACTGTTTTTT.

The sample holds a few counts of this clonotype. The chain carries TRBV5-4 and TRBJ1-2; D possibly corresponds to TRBD1 (5 bases). The CDR3 contains 16 residues. The germline V gene has CDR1 SGHNT and CDR2 YYREEE (reference sequence). The V gene lost 3 bases and the J gene lost 2 bases, with 17 bases spanning the gap. The CDR3 bases are TGTGCCAGCAGCTCGGCGGGAGGGGCGCGGAACTATGGCTACACCTTC. Translated, it gives CASSSAGGARNYGYTF. The whole variable domain, remainder taken from reference TRBV5-4 and TRBJ1-2, is ETGVTQSPTHLIKTRGQQVTLRCSSQSGHNTVSWYQQALGQGPQFIFQYYREEENGRGNFPPRFSGLQFPNYSSELNVNALELDDSALYLCASSSAGGARNYGYTFGSGTRLTVV.

The chain has TRBV18 and TRBJ1-5; 7 nucleotides line up with TRBD1. The CDR3 has 14 residues. Trimming at V came to 1 base and at J to 6 bases, leaving 3 bases not matched to a gene. Germline CDR1 KGHSH, CDR2 LQKENI. In DNA form, the CDR3 reads TGTGCCAGCTCACCACAGGGGGCATCTCAGCCCCAGCATTTT. As protein: CASSPQGASQPQHF.

The table lists this clonotype with a few counts. The chain recombines TRBV29-1 with TRBJ1-2; perhaps TRBD1 as D (5 bases). Germline V lookup: CDR1 SQVTM, CDR2 ANQGSEA. Trimming cost V 4 bases and J 8 bases, with 11 bases left between them. The CDR3 is 11 residues long. For the CDR3, the DNA is TGCAGCGTTGGAGGGGCGAGGGGCTACACCTTC. Protein product: CSVGGARGYTF.

This clonotype was counted between two and nine times. This rearrangement joins TRBV6-5 to TRBJ1-5; D not certain. Trimming took off 6 bases at V and 1 base at J, with 7 bases between the two ends. The CDR3 runs to 13 residues. Germline V gene sequence: CDR1 MNHEY, CDR2 SVGAGI. CDR3 protein: CASSYNSNQPQHF. CDR3 bases: TGTGCCAGCAGCTACAACAGCAATCAGCCCCAGCATTTT.

V gene TRBV6-2 or TRBV6-3 combines with J gene TRBJ2-5; 10 bases fit TRBD1. The CDR3 has 13 residues. With 5 bases clipped from V and 3 bases from J, the junction kept 0 bases outside the gene matches. Germline V gene data show CDR1 as MNHEY and CDR2 as SVGEGT. CDR3 in amino acids: CASSGTGEETQYF. The CDR3 DNA reads as TGTGCCAGCAGTGGGACAGGGGAAGAGACCCAGTACTTC.

This clonotype was seen more than once but under ten times. This rearrangement joins TRBV19 to TRBJ1-1, with a weak D call TRBD1 (5 bases). V shed 3 bases and J shed 9 bases, with 11 bases lying between them. Germline V CDR1 and CDR2: LNHDA, SQIVND (reference sequence). The CDR3 is 12 residues long. The CDR3 region is CASSMGSGQAFF. The DNA for the CDR3 is TGTGCCAGTAGTATGGGATCGGGGCAAGCTTTCTTT.

This chain links TRBV11-2 with TRBJ2-2; D not resolved. The ends were cut back, 1 base at V and 6 bases at J, with 15 bases in the middle. The CDR3 sequence is 16 residues long. Germline V lookup: CDR1 SGHAT, CDR2 FQNNGV. CDR3 amino acids: CASSLGPGRVAGELFF. The CDR3 DNA is TGTGCCAGCAGCTTAGGTCCCGGACGGGTTGCCGGGGAGCTGTTTTTT.

V is TRBV10-3 and J is TRBJ2-2, with 7 bases identical to TRBD1. Germline assignment: CDR1 ENHRY and CDR2 SYGVKD. V lost 5 bases and J lost 0; bases outside the gene matches: 6. The CDR3 has 16 amino acids. In DNA form, the CDR3 reads TGTGCCATCAGTCCTAGACAGGGTCCGAACACCGGGGAGCTGTTTTTT. It is translated as CAISPRQGPNTGELFF.

The rearrangement links TRBV30 to TRBJ1-1; D is perhaps TRBD1 (6 bases). The V end lost 5 bases, the J end lost 1 base, and 11 bases lay between the germline ends. The CDR3 contains 13 residues. From germline, CDR1 is GTSNPN and CDR2 SVGIG (reference sequence). The CDR3 loop is CAWEGGGNTEAFF. The DNA of the CDR3 is TGTGCCTGGGAGGGGGGTGGGAACACTGAAGCTTTCTTT.

By share, this clonotype ranks as medium-sized. The chain uses TRBV15 and TRBJ2-3, with TRBD1 identical over 7 bases. With V trimmed by 7 bases and J by 1 base, 8 bases remained unmatched. CDR1 is LNHNV, CDR2 YYDKDF, per germline (reference sequence). The CDR3 loop spans 15 amino acids. The chain's CDR3 is CATKDRAVRTDTQYF. The DNA for the CDR3 is TGTGCCACCAAAGACAGGGCCGTTCGCACAGATACGCAGTATTTT.

The rearrangement uses TRBV5-5 and TRBJ2-1, with 9 bases aligning to TRBD1. Germline V gene sequence: CDR1 SGHKS, CDR2 YYEKEE (reference sequence). This CDR3 spans 19 amino acids. V lost 7 bases and J lost 4; bases outside the gene matches: 21. The DNA of the CDR3 is TGTGCCAGCTATTTGGGGGGACAGGGACCAACCATCTCTTACAATGAGCAGTTCTTC. This translates into CASYLGGQGPTISYNEQFF.

For this clonotype: An end of the junction differs from the germline gene, which may be a read error. The CDR3 loop is CACSIKGQGGFVSEKLFF. As DNA, the CDR3 is TGTGCCTGCAGTATAAAAGGACAGGGAGGGTTTGTTAGTGAAAAACTGTTTTTT. V is TRBV6-1 and J is TRBJ1-4; 8 nucleotides match TRBD1. Germline loops: CDR1 MNHNS, CDR2 SASEGT. CDR3 size: 18 residues.

This clonotype showed up just once. V gene TRBV4-3 combines with J gene TRBJ2-2, with D tentatively TRBD2 (6 bases). This CDR3 is 15 amino acids long. CDR1 LGHNA and CDR2 YSLEER come from the germline V gene. Trimming shortened V by 0 bases and J by 7 bases, and 12 bases separated the two germline ends. The CDR3 sequence is CASSQEGGSVGELFF. DNA of the CDR3: TGCGCCAGCAGCCAAGAGGGAGGCAGCGTCGGGGAGCTGTTTTTT.

There are a few counts of this clonotype. The chain carries TRBV29-1 and TRBJ1-3; D might be TRBD1 (5 bases). From germline, CDR1 is SQVTM and CDR2 ANQGSEA. Trimming cost V 0 bases and J 0 bases, with 12 bases left between them. The CDR3 is made up of 16 amino acids. The chain's CDR3 is CSVEDQEGISGNTIYF. In nucleotides, the CDR3 is TGCAGCGTTGAAGATCAGGAGGGGATCTCTGGAAACACCATATATTTT.

The V call is TRBV27, the J call TRBJ2-3, with a possible D match to TRBD1 (5 bases). This CDR3 is built from 14 residues. Looked up from germline, CDR1 is MNHEY and CDR2 is SMNVEV (reference sequence). V lost 0 bases to trimming and J lost 3 bases, with 7 bases between them. CDR3 sequence reads: CASSLSPGTDTQYF. In DNA, the CDR3 is TGTGCCAGCAGTTTATCCCCAGGGACAGATACGCAGTATTTT.

This sequence joins TRBV4-2 and TRBJ2-1; D may be TRBD1 (5 bases). Germline CDR1 and CDR2: LGHNA and YNFKEQ. V shed 0 bases and J shed 0 bases, with 12 bases lying between them. This CDR3 is built from 17 residues. For the CDR3, the DNA is TGTGCCAGCAGCCAAGATGGGGCACCCCTCTCCTACAATGAGCAGTTCTTC. It encodes CASSQDGAPLSYNEQFF.

This chain links TRBV6-6 with TRBJ2-7, with D tentatively TRBD1 (5 bases). The CDR3 is 11 amino acids. The germline V gene has CDR1 MNHNY and CDR2 SVGAGI (reference sequence). Trimming removed 5 bases from V and 4 bases from J, with 6 bases in between. This chain's CDR3 is CASSGAYEQYF. DNA of the CDR3: TGTGCCAGCAGTGGGGCGTACGAGCAGTACTTC.

This chain uses TRBV5-1 with TRBJ1-1; 7 nucleotides match TRBD1. This CDR3 is 16 amino acids long. CDR1 and CDR2 from the germline V gene are SGHRS and YFSETQ. The V gene end was trimmed by 0 bases and the J gene end by 5 bases; junction bases not matched to a gene: 10. The CDR3 sequence is CASSLEAAGGWTEAFF. The CDR3 bases are TGCGCCAGCAGCTTGGAAGCGGCAGGGGGATGGACTGAAGCTTTCTTT.

V gene TRBV6-6 combines with J gene TRBJ2-7; D gene uncertain. The CDR3 length is 12 residues. V dropped 4 bases and J dropped 5 bases, with 9 bases sitting between them. CDR1 MNHNY and CDR2 SVGAGI come from the germline V gene (reference sequence). CDR3 protein: CASSSDLHEQYF. The CDR3, as DNA: TGTGCCAGCAGTTCCGACCTCCACGAGCAGTACTTC.

This chain uses TRBV12-3 or TRBV12-4 with TRBJ2-1, with D perhaps matching TRBD2 (7 bases). This CDR3 spans 14 amino acids. Between the trimmed V and J ends, which lost 6 bases and 0 bases, there was a span of 9 bases. CDR3 in amino acids: CASRGGGSYNEQFF. As DNA, the CDR3 is TGTGCCAGCAGAGGGGGGGGCTCCTACAATGAGCAGTTCTTC.

This clonotype was recorded a few times. The gene calls are TRBV7-6 and TRBJ2-2, with unresolved D. CDR3 length: 15 amino acids. CDR1 is SGHVS, CDR2 FNYEAQ, per germline. Trimming took off 5 bases at V and 6 bases at J, with 16 bases between the two ends. The CDR3 spells CASSPSGPGAGELFF. CDR3 DNA: TGTGCCAGCAGCCCTTCGGGCCCTGGCGCCGGGGAGCTGTTTTTT.

The chain carries TRBV20-1 and TRBJ2-3; D call uncertain. The V gene's germline CDR1 is DFQATT and CDR2 SNEGSKA (reference sequence). This CDR3 is built from 14 residues. Trimming removed 0 bases at V and 0 bases at J, with 7 bases between. The DNA of the CDR3 is TGCAGTGCTAGAGAGGTCAGAAGCACAGATACGCAGTATTTT. Its translation: CSAREVRSTDTQYF.

The chain joins TRBV5-5 to TRBJ1-2; TRBD1 matches 8 bases. The CDR3 extends over 14 amino acids. CDR1 is SGHKS and CDR2 is YYEKEE in the germline V gene (reference sequence). The trim removed 0 bases at V and 5 bases at J, leaving 3 bases unmatched. Written as DNA, the CDR3 is TGTGCCAGCAGCTTGGTCGGGACAGGATATGGCTACACCTTC. Translation gives CASSLVGTGYGYTF.